The clone carrying this T cell receptor (beta chain) was seen once. Antigen specificity is unknown. The data originate from a study of PD-1 blockade in classical Hodgkin lymphoma. The data were produced by immunoSEQ multiplex PCR, yet TCRdb's version contains in-frame clones alone and is incomplete. The table has around 10,000 clones, 76% seen once. The germline V gene has CDR1 MNHEY and CDR2 SVGAGI. V lost 6 bases, J lost 0 bases, and 11 bases lay in between. CDR3 size: 14 residues. Findings and limits, study-wide: Healthy donors were reported to have higher baseline TCR diversity than newly diagnosed patients.

Relapses following autologous stem cell transplantation were seen in all patients, with brentuximab vedotin exposure varying. This sequence joins TRBV6-5 and TRBJ1-1; no clear D. Sequenced here: peripheral blood mononuclear cells (PBMCs), sampled at baseline. The TCR comes from a human donor with classical Hodgkin lymphoma. The CDR3 reads CASRRPGLNTEAFF. DNA for the CDR3: TGTGCCAGCAGACGGCCAGGCCTGAACACTGAAGCTTTCTTT.